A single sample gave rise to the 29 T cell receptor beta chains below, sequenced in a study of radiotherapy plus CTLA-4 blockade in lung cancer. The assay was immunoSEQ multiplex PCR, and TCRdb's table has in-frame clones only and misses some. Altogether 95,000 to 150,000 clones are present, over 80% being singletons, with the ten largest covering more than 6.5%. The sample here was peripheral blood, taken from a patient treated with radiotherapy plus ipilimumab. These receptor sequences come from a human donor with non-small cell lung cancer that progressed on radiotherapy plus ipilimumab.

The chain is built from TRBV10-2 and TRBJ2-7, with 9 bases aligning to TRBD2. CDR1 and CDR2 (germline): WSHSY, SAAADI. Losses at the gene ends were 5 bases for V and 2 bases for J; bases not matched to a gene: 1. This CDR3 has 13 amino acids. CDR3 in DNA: TGCGCCAGCAGTCGCGGGAGGGCCTACGAGCAGTACTTC. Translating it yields CASSRGRAYEQYF.

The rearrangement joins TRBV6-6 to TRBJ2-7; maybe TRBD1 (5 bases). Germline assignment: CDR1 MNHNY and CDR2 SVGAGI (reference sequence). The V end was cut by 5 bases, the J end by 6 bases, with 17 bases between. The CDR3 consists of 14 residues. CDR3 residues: CASSVLQAPAEQYF. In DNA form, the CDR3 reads TGTGCCAGCAGTGTCCTACAGGCCCCCGCCGAGCAGTACTTC.

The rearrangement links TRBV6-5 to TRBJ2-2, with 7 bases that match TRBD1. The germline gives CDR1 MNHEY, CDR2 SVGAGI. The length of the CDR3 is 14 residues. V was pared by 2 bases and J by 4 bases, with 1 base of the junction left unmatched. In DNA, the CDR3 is TGTGCCAGCAGTTACGACAGGGCCACCGGGGAGCTGTTTTTT. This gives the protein CASSYDRATGELFF.

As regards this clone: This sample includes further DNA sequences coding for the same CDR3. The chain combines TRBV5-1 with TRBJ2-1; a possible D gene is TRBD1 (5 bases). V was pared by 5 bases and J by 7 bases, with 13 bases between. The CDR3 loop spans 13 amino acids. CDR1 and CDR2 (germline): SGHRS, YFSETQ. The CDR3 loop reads CASSLTVGNEQFF. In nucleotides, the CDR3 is TGCGCCAGCAGTCTGACAGTGGGTAATGAGCAGTTCTTC.

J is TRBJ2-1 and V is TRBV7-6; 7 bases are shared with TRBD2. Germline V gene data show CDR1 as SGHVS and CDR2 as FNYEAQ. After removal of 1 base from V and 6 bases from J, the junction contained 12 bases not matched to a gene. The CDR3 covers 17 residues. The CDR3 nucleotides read TGTGCCAGCAGCTTAGTTGCTAGCGGCGCGCTAGGCAATGAGCAGTTCTTC. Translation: CASSLVASGALGNEQFF.

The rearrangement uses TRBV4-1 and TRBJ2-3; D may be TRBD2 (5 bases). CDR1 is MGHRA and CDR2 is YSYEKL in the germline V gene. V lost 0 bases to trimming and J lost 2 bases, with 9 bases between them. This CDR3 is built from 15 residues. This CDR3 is CASSQDLSVTDTQYF. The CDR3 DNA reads TGCGCCAGCAGCCAAGACCTTAGCGTCACAGATACGCAGTATTTT.

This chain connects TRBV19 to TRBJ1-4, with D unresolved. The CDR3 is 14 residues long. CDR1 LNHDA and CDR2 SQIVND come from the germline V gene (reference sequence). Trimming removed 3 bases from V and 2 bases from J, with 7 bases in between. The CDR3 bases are TGTGCCAGTAGTATCCTTAGCACTAATGAAAAACTGTTTTTT. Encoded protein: CASSILSTNEKLFF. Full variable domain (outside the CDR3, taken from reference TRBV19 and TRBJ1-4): DGGITQSPKYLFRKEGQNVTLSCEQNLNHDAMYWYRQDPGQGLRLIYYSQIVNDFQKGDIAEGYSVSREKKESFPLTVTSAQKNPTAFYLCASSILSTNEKLFFGSGTQLSVL.

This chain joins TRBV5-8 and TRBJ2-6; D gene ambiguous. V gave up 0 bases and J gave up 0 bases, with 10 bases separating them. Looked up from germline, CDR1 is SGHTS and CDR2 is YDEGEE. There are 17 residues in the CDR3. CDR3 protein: CASSLVVATSGANVLTF. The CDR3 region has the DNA TGTGCCAGCAGCTTGGTCGTGGCCACCTCTGGGGCCAACGTCCTGACTTTC.

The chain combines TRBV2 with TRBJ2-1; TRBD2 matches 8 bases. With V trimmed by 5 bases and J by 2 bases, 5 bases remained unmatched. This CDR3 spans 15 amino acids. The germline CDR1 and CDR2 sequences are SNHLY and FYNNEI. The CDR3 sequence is CASSPIAGPYNEQFF. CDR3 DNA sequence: TGTGCCAGCAGTCCGATAGCGGGACCCTACAATGAGCAGTTCTTC.

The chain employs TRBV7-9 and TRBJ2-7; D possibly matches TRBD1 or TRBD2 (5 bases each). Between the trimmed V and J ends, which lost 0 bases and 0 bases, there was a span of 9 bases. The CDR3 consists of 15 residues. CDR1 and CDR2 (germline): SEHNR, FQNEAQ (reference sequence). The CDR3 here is CASSLARGTSYEQYF. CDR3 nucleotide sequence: TGTGCCAGCAGCTTAGCTAGAGGGACCTCCTACGAGCAGTACTTC.

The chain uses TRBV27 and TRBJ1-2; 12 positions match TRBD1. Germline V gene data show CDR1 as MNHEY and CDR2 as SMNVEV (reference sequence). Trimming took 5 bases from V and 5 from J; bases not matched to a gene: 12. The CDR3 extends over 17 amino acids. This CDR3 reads CASSTLGQGAIRYGYTF. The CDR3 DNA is TGTGCCAGCAGTACATTGGGACAGGGGGCCATTCGATATGGCTACACCTTC.

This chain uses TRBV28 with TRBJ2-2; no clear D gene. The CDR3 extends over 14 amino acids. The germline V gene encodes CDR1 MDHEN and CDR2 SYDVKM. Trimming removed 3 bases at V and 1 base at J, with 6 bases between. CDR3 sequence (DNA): TGTGCCAGCAGTTTTACACAGAACACCGGGGAGCTGTTTTTT. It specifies CASSFTQNTGELFF. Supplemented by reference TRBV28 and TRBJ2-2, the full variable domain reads DVKVTQSSRYLVKRTGEKVFLECVQDMDHENMFWYRQDPGLGLRLIYFSYDVKMKEKGDIPEGYSVSREKKERFSLILESASTNQTSMYLCASSFTQNTGELFFGEGSRLTVL.

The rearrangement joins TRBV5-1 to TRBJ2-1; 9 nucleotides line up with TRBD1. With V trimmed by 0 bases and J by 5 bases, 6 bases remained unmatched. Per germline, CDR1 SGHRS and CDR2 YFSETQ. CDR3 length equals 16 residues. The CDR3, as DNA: TGCGCCAGCAGCTTGGGGACAGGGGCCCTAAACAATGAGCAGTTCTTC. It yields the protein CASSLGTGALNNEQFF.

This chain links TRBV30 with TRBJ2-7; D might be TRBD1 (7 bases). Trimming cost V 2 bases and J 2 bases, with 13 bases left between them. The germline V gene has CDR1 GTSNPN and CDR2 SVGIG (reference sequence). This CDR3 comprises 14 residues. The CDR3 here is CAWSSGGITYEQYF. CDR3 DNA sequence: TGTGCCTGGAGTTCAGGGGGGATCACCTACGAGCAGTACTTC.

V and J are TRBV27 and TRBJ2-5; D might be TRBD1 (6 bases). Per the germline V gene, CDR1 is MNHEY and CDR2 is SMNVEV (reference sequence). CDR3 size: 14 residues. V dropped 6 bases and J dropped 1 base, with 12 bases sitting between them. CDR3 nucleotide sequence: TGTGCCAGCAGAAAGGCAGGGGCCCAAGAGACCCAGTACTTC. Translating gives CASRKAGAQETQYF.

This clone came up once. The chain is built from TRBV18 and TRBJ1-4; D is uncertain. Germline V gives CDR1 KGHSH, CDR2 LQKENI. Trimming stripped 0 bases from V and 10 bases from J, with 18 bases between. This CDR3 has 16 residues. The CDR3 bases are TGTGCCAGCTCACCACCGTGGGATAGACCCCTTGGAAAACTGTTTTTT. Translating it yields CASSPPWDRPLGKLFF.

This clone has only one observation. As DNA, the CDR3 is TGTGCCAGTAGTCTCGGGACAGCTACTGAAGCTTTCTTT. It specifies CASSLGTATEAFF. The chain has TRBV19 and TRBJ1-1, with TRBD1 matching over 7 bases. Germline assignment: CDR1 LNHDA and CDR2 SQIVND (reference sequence). There are 13 residues in the CDR3. The V segment lost 5 bases and the J segment 5 bases; nucleotides outside the gene matches: 5.

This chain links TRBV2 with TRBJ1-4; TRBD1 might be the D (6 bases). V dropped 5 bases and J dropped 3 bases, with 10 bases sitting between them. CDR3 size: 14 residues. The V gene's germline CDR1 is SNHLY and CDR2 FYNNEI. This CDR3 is CASSQGLANEKLFF. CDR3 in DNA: TGTGCCAGCAGTCAGGGGCTAGCTAATGAAAAACTGTTTTTT. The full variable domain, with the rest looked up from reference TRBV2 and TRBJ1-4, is EPEVTQTPSHQVTQMGQEVILRCVPISNHLYFYWYRQILGQKVEFLVSFYNNEISEKSEIFDDQFSVERPDGSNFTLKIRSTKLEDSAMYFCASSQGLANEKLFFGSGTQLSVL.

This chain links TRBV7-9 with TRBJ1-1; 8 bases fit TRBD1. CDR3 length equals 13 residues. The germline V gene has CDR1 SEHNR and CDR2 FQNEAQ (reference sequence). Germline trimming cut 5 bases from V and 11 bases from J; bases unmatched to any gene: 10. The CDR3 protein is CASSPDGQGSAFF. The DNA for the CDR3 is TGTGCCAGCAGCCCCGACGGACAGGGTAGTGCTTTCTTT.

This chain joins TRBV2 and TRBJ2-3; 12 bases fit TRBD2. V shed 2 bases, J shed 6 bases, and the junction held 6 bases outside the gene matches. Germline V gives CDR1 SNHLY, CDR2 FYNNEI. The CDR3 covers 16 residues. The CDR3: CASSERLAGVRDTQYF. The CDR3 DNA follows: TGTGCCAGCAGTGAAAGACTAGCGGGAGTTAGGGATACGCAGTATTTT.

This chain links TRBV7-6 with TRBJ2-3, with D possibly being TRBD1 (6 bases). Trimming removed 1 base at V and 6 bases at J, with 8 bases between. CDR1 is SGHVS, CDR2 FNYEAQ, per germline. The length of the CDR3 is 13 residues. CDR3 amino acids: CASSLVRGDTQYF. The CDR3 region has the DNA TGTGCCAGCAGCTTAGTCAGGGGCGATACGCAGTATTTT.

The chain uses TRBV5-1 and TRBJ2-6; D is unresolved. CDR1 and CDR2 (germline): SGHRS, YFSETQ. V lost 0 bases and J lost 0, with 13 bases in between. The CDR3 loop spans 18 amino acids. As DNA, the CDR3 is TGCGCCAGCAGCTTGGATGCACTTCTGGCCTCTGGGGCCAACGTCCTGACTTTC. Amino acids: CASSLDALLASGANVLTF.

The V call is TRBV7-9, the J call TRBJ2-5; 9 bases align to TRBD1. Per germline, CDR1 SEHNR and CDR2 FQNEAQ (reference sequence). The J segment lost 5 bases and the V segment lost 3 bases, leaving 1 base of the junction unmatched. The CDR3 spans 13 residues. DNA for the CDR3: TGTGCCAGCAGCTTGGGACAGGGCGAGACCCAGTACTTC. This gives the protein CASSLGQGETQYF.

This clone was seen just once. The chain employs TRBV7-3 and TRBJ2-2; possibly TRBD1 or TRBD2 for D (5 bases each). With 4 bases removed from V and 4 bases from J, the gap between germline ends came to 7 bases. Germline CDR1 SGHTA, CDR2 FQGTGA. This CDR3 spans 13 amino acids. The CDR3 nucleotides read TGTGCCAGCAGCTGGGACGGCACCGGGGAGCTGTTTTTT. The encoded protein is CASSWDGTGELFF.

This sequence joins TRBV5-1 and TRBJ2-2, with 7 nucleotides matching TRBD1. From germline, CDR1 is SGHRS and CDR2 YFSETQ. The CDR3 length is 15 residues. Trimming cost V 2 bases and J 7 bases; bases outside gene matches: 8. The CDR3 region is CASSLRQGGDGELFF. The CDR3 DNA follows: TGCGCCAGCAGCTTACGACAGGGTGGCGACGGGGAGCTGTTTTTT.

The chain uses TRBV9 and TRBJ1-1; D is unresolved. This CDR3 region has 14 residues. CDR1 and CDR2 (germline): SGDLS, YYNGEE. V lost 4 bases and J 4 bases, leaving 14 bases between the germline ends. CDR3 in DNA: TGTGCCAGCAGCCCGCGAGGTGGTGGCACTGAAGCTTTCTTT. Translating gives CASSPRGGGTEAFF.

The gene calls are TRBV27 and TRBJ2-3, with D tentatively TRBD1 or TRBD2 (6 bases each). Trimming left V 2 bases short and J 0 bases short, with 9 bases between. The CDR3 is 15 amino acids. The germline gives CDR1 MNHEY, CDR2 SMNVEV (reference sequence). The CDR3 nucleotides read TGTGCCAGCAGTTTAAGGGGGGAGAGCACAGATACGCAGTATTTT. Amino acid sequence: CASSLRGESTDTQYF.

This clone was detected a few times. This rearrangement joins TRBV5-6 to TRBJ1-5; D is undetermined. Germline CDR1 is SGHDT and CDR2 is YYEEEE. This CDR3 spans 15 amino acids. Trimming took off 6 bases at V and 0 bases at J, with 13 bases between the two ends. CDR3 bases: TGTGCCAGCACTACAAGTACCGATAGCAATCAGCCCCAGCATTTT. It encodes CASTTSTDSNQPQHF.

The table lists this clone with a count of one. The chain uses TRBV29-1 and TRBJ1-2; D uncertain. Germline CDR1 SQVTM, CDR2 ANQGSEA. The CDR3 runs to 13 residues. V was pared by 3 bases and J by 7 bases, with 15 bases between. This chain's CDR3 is CSVDTADNRGYTF. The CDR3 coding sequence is TGCAGCGTTGATACGGCAGATAATCGTGGCTACACCTTC.